The 23 T cell receptor beta chains listed next were all sequenced from one sample in a study of identifying expanded T cells in peripheral blood. Measured with immunoSEQ multiplex PCR; TCRdb has only the in-frame clones, and not every one. Of 70,000 to 95,000 clones listed, roughly 90% are singletons. The material sequenced was blood. Source of these receptors: a person between 18 and 75 years old in good health.

The chain combines TRBV21-1 with TRBJ1-5. TRBV21-1 is a documented pseudogene. This CDR3 is 20 amino acids long. Here the CDR3 reads CASSKRGEGRTLISNQPQHF. For the CDR3, the DNA is TGTGCCAGCAGCAAAAGGGGAGAAGGGCGGACACTGATTAGCAATCAGCCCCAGCATTTT.

The chain employs TRBV5-1 and TRBJ2-5; D is ambiguous. Germline values: CDR1 SGHRS, CDR2 YFSETQ. Trimming cost V 5 bases and J 3 bases, with 11 bases left between them. The CDR3 is 13 amino acids. DNA for the CDR3: TGCGCCAGCAGGCGTACAGATAAAGAGACCCAGTACTTC. Translated, it gives CASRRTDKETQYF.

The CDR3 region is CASSLRANTEAFF. The CDR3 DNA is TGTGCCAGCAGCTTAAGGGCGAACACTGAAGCTTTCTTT. The rearrangement uses TRBV11-2 and TRBJ1-1, with no clear D. The CDR3 covers 13 residues. CDR1 and CDR2 (germline): SGHAT, FQNNGV. V lost 2 bases and J lost 1, with 5 bases in between.

Regarding this clone: Other DNA sequences of this sample code for an identical CDR3. This chain links TRBV29-1 with TRBJ1-5; D unresolved. Germline V gives CDR1 SQVTM, CDR2 ANQGSEA. The CDR3 contains 13 residues. Between the trimmed V and J ends, which lost 6 bases and 1 base, there was a span of 10 bases. In DNA form, the CDR3 reads TGCAGCGTAGCTGAGGGAAGCAATCAGCCCCAGCATTTT. This translates into CSVAEGSNQPQHF.

This clone was detected only a few times. The chain employs TRBV10-3 and TRBJ2-7; 7 bases fit TRBD1. Trimming cost V 4 bases and J 2 bases; bases outside gene matches: 17. The germline V gene has CDR1 ENHRY and CDR2 SYGVKD. This CDR3 comprises 18 residues. CDR3 sequence reads: CAISGDTTGTGNPYEQYF. The CDR3 nucleotides read TGTGCCATCAGTGGGGACACGACAGGGACGGGGAATCCCTACGAGCAGTACTTC.

The gene calls are TRBV5-1 and TRBJ2-3; D is undetermined. The V gene's germline CDR1 is SGHRS and CDR2 YFSETQ. There are 15 residues in the CDR3. Trimming cost V 0 bases and J 2 bases, with 10 bases left between them. The DNA of the CDR3 is TGCGCCAGCAGCTTGGGGGTGTCTATCACAGATACGCAGTATTTT. Its translation is CASSLGVSITDTQYF.

This chain uses TRBV20-1 with TRBJ1-1; no clear D. The CDR3 sequence is 11 residues long. V was clipped by 7 bases and J by 2 bases, with 8 bases between them. CDR1 is DFQATT and CDR2 is SNEGSKA in the germline V gene (reference sequence). The DNA of the CDR3 is TGCAGTGAACACTCCAACACTGAAGCTTTCTTT. Its translation is CSEHSNTEAFF.

This clone was recorded only once. The chain has TRBV5-1 and TRBJ2-1; D is ambiguous. Trimming removed 7 bases from V and 11 bases from J, with 13 bases in between. This CDR3 spans 11 amino acids. Germline V gene lookup returns CDR1 SGHRS and CDR2 YFSETQ. The CDR3, as DNA: TGCGCCAGCCGCTACATGGAAAAGCAGTTCTTC. This gives the protein CASRYMEKQFF. Combining the CDR3 with reference TRBV5-1 and TRBJ2-1 gives the whole variable domain KAGVTQTPRYLIKTRGQQVTLSCSPISGHRSVSWYQQTPGQGLQFLFEYFSETQRNKGNFPGRFSGRQFSNSRSEMNVSTLELGDSALYLCASRYMEKQFFGPGTRLTVL.

The chain combines TRBV9 with TRBJ2-7, with TRBD2 matching 9 bases. CDR3 size: 16 residues. J gave up 2 bases and V 3 bases, and 9 bases lay outside the gene matches. Germline V gene sequence: CDR1 SGDLS, CDR2 YYNGEE. CDR3 nucleotides: TGTGCCAGCAGCGAGTCCCCCCTAGCGGGAACCTACGAGCAGTACTTC. This encodes CASSESPLAGTYEQYF. Together with reference TRBV9 and TRBJ2-7, the CDR3 gives the full variable domain: DSGVTQTPKHLITATGQRVTLRCSPRSGDLSVYWYQQSLDQGLQFLIQYYNGEERAKGNILERFSAQQFPDLHSELNLSSLELGDSALYFCASSESPLAGTYEQYFGPGTRLTVT.

V is TRBV19 and J is TRBJ2-1; D possibly corresponds to TRBD1 (5 bases). The CDR3 is 16 residues long. V dropped 1 base and J dropped 10 bases, with 20 bases sitting between them. Germline assignment: CDR1 LNHDA and CDR2 SQIVND (reference sequence). The CDR3: CASSIGVGALQEEQFF. The CDR3 region has the DNA TGTGCCAGTAGTATAGGAGTAGGGGCCCTCCAAGAGGAGCAGTTCTTC.

This chain joins TRBV7-8 and TRBJ1-2, with TRBD1 matching over 10 bases. Trimming at V came to 5 bases and at J to 9 bases, leaving 15 bases not matched to a gene. Per germline, CDR1 SGHVS and CDR2 FQNEAQ. This CDR3 has 16 residues. CDR3 DNA sequence: TGTGCCAGCAGCCCGTCTCACGGGACAGGGGTTTTGAGCTACACCTTC. Translated: CASSPSHGTGVLSYTF.

The chain recombines TRBV5-8 with TRBJ2-2; 8 nucleotides agree with TRBD1. Trimming cost V 3 bases and J 4 bases; bases outside gene matches: 5. The CDR3 contains 15 residues. Germline V lookup: CDR1 SGHTS, CDR2 YDEGEE. The CDR3 sequence: CASSYRGDITGELFF. In DNA, the CDR3 is TGTGCCAGCAGCTACAGGGGGGACATCACCGGGGAGCTGTTTTTT.

CDR3 bases: TGTGCCAGCAGCTCCTCGGGACACTACAATGAGCAGTTCTTC. Translated: CASSSSGHYNEQFF. The chain combines TRBV7-9 with TRBJ2-1, with a weak D call TRBD1 (6 bases). This CDR3 region has 14 residues. CDR1 and CDR2 from the germline V gene are SEHNR and FQNEAQ (reference sequence). V was clipped by 4 bases and J by 3 bases, with 10 bases between them.

This sequence joins TRBV5-1 and TRBJ2-3, with 12 bases aligning to TRBD2. V shed 4 bases, J shed 4 bases, and the junction held 10 bases outside the gene matches. Germline CDR1 reads SGHRS; CDR2 reads YFSETQ. CDR3 length equals 17 residues. As DNA, the CDR3 is TGCGCCAGCAGCCCGTACCCTAGCGGGGGGGCCCCAGATACGCAGTATTTT. It codes for CASSPYPSGGAPDTQYF.

The table lists this clone with a count of one. CDR3 loop: CSVGGIYGYTF. CDR3 nucleotide sequence: TGCAGCGTTGGTGGAATCTATGGCTACACCTTC. This chain links TRBV29-1 with TRBJ1-2; D gene ambiguous. The CDR3 length is 11 residues. V lost 4 bases to trimming and J lost 4 bases, with 7 bases between them. Looked up from germline, CDR1 is SQVTM and CDR2 is ANQGSEA.

This rearrangement joins TRBV5-1 to TRBJ2-7; maybe TRBD1 (6 bases). This CDR3 has 14 residues. In germline, CDR1 is SGHRS, CDR2 YFSETQ. V lost 4 bases and J lost 6, with 17 bases in between. The CDR3 sequence: CASSATGGSLEQYF. DNA for the CDR3: TGCGCCAGCAGCGCGACAGGAGGCTCCCTCGAGCAGTACTTC.

The V and J genes are TRBV6-5 and TRBJ1-3, with TRBD1 matching 7 bases. The ends lost 5 bases at V and 0 bases at J; junction bases unmatched: 4. CDR1 MNHEY and CDR2 SVGAGI come from the germline V gene. The CDR3 contains 15 residues. The CDR3 DNA reads TGTGCCAGCAGTACAAGGGGGCTCTCTGGAAACACCATATATTTT. Protein sequence: CASSTRGLSGNTIYF.

The chain links TRBV18 to TRBJ1-5; possibly TRBD1 for D (6 bases). The V and J ends lost 2 bases and 6 bases respectively, with 17 bases between them. This CDR3 contains 16 residues. Germline V gene lookup returns CDR1 KGHSH and CDR2 LQKENI. The chain's CDR3 is CASSPSLPGAGQPQHF. The DNA of the CDR3 is TGTGCCAGCTCACCATCATTACCAGGGGCAGGTCAGCCCCAGCATTTT.

Written as DNA, the CDR3 is TGTGCCAGCAGTTTGGGACAGCTCTACGAGCAGTACTTC. It codes for CASSLGQLYEQYF. The chain employs TRBV6-5 and TRBJ2-7; 7 bases agree with TRBD1. Looked up from germline, CDR1 is MNHEY and CDR2 is SVGAGI. J lost 3 bases, V lost 4 bases, and 3 bases had no gene match. The CDR3 contains 13 residues.

This clone appeared a single time. This chain joins TRBV6-5 and TRBJ2-1, with TRBD2 matching over 7 bases. J lost 7 bases, V lost 4 bases, and 10 bases had no gene match. CDR3 size: 15 residues. Germline lookup yields CDR1 MNHEY and CDR2 SVGAGI. The CDR3 DNA reads as TGTGCCAGCAGTTTGGGCGGGAGTAGATATAATGAGCAGTTCTTC. Amino acids: CASSLGGSRYNEQFF.

The V and J genes are TRBV5-1 and TRBJ1-4, with a weak D call TRBD1 (6 bases). V was shortened by 0 bases and J by 8 bases, with 14 bases between the two germline ends. The CDR3 contains 15 residues. Germline V CDR1 and CDR2: SGHRS, YFSETQ. The CDR3 region has the DNA TGCGCCAGCAGCTTGGGCACAGGGACGGGCGAAAAACTGTTTTTT. Translating it yields CASSLGTGTGEKLFF.

The J gene is TRBJ2-1, the V gene TRBV2; 8 positions match TRBD2. With V trimmed by 4 bases and J by 7 bases, 9 bases remained unmatched. The CDR3 sequence is 15 residues long. Germline assignment: CDR1 SNHLY and CDR2 FYNNEI. This CDR3 is CASSASGPIGNEQFF. In DNA, the CDR3 is TGTGCCAGCAGTGCTAGCGGGCCCATAGGGAATGAGCAGTTCTTC.

This chain links TRBV9 with TRBJ1-4, with D possibly being TRBD1 (5 bases). V lost 4 bases, J lost 1 base, and 8 bases lay in between. CDR1 is SGDLS, CDR2 YYNGEE, per germline. CDR3 length equals 14 residues. The CDR3 nucleotides are TGTGCCAGCAGCCCCAGGGAAACTAATGAAAAACTGTTTTTT. It is translated as CASSPRETNEKLFF.